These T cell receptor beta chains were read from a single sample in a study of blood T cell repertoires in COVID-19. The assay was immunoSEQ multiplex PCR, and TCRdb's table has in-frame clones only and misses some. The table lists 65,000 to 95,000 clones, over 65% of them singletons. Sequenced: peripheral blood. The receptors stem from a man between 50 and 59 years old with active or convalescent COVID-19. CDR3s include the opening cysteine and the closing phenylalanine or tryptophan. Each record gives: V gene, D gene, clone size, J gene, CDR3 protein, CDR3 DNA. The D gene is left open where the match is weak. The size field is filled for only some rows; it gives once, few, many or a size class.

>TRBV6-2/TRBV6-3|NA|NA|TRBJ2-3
CASSPGLSALYTQYF
TGTGCCAGCAGCCCGGGCCTTTCGGCGCTATATACGCAGTATTTT
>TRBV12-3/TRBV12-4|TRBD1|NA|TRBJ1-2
CASSLNRGNTF
TGTGCCAGCAGTCTTAACAGGGGAAACACCTTC
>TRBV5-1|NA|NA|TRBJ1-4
CASSGGATTNEKLFF
TGCGCCAGCAGCGGGGGGGCAACAACTAATGAAAAACTGTTTTTT
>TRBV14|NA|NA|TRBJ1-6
CASSQVGQRPLHF
TGTGCCAGCAGCCAAGTGGGACAAAGACCCCTCCACTTT
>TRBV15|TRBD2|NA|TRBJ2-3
CATSKGLAESDTQYF
TGTGCCACCAGCAAGGGACTAGCGGAATCAGATACGCAGTATTTT
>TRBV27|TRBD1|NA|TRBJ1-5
CASSATGGGSNQPQHF
TGTGCCAGCAGTGCGACAGGGGGCGGTAGCAATCAGCCCCAGCATTTT
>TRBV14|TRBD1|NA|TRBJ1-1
CASSLRTGNTEAFF
TGTGCCAGCAGCCTTAGGACAGGGAACACTGAAGCTTTCTTT
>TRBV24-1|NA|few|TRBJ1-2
CATSQGIDGYTF
TGTGCCACCAGCCAGGGAATAGATGGCTACACCTTC
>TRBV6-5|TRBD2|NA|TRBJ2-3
CATSWRGTTRDTQYF
TGTGCCACCTCCTGGCGGGGGACTACAAGAGATACGCAGTATTTT
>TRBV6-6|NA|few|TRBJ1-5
CASSPPGDQPQHF
TGTGCCAGCAGTCCCCCGGGAGATCAGCCCCAGCATTTT
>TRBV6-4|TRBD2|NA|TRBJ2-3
CASSQRGGTDTQYF
TGTGCCAGCAGCCAGCGGGGGGGCACAGATACGCAGTATTTT
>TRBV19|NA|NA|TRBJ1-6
CASSTGQPGAPLHF
TGTGCCAGTAGCACCGGACAGCCCGGGGCACCCCTCCACTTT
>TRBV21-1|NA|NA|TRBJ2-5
CASSKYDRERETQYF
TGTGCCAGCAGCAAATACGACAGGGAACGCGAGACCCAGTACTTC
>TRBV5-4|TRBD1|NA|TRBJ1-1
CASGGQFMNTEAFF
TGTGCCAGCGGGGGACAGTTCATGAACACTGAAGCTTTCTTT
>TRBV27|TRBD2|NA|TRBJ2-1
CASSFGGLVGGQFF
TGTGCCAGCAGTTTTGGGGGACTAGTAGGTGGGCAGTTCTTC
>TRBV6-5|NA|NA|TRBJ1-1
CASRIQGMNTEAFF
TGTGCCAGCAGGATACAGGGCATGAACACTGAAGCTTTCTTT
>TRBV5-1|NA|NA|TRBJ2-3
CASSVAPQGSTDTQYF
TGCGCCAGCAGCGTGGCCCCCCAGGGCTCCACAGATACGCAGTATTTT
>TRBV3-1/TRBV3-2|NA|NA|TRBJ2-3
CASSQGGRDTQYF
TGTGCCAGCAGCCAAGGAGGCCGAGATACGCAGTATTTT
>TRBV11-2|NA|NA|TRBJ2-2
CASSPPLGGHVTGELFF
TGTGCCAGCAGCCCACCTTTGGGGGGGCACGTCACCGGGGAGCTGTTTTTT
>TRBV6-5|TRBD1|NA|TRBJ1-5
CASSSGGQPQHF
TGTGCCAGCAGTTCAGGGGGTCAGCCCCAGCATTTT
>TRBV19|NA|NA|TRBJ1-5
CASSRGDQPQHF
TGTGCCAGTAGTAGGGGAGATCAGCCCCAGCATTTT
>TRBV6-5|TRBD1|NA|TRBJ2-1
CASVRGPPYNEQFF
TGTGCCAGCGTCAGGGGGCCGCCTTACAATGAGCAGTTCTTC
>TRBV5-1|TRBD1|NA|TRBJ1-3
CASSLEGQPGNTIYF
TGCGCCAGCAGCTTGGAGGGACAGCCTGGAAACACCATATATTTT
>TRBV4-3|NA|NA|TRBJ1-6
CASSPGQNNSPLHF
TGCGCCAGCAGCCCCGGACAAAATAATTCACCCCTCCACTTT
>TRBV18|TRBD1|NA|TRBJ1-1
CASSPFHGTGDTEAFF
TGTGCCAGCTCACCATTCCATGGGACAGGGGACACTGAAGCTTTCTTT
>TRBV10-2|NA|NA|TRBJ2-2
CASGGAVGTGELFF
TGCGCCAGCGGGGGGGCCGTGGGAACCGGGGAGCTGTTTTTT
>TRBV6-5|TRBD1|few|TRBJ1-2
CASRIERQGGGYTF
TGTGCCAGCAGGATTGAACGACAGGGGGGTGGCTACACCTTC
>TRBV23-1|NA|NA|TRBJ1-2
CASSQSLRAPYGYTF
TGCGCCAGCAGTCAATCACTCAGGGCCCCCTATGGCTACACCTTC
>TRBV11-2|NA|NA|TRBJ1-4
CASSPLGTKGEKLFF
TGTGCCAGCAGCCCCTTGGGGACTAAAGGGGAAAAACTGTTTTTT